This passage covers 29 T cell receptor beta chains from one sample sequenced in a study of shared clonotypes between healthy human individuals. Generated by immunoSEQ multiplex PCR, the TCRdb table keeps only in-frame clones and is missing some. The sample lists roughly 640,000 clones, about 97% seen once, with 0.057% in the top ten. The source material was naive CD4+ T cells sorted from blood. As for subset: CD45RA+ positively selected. The receptors shown here come from a woman between 25 and 40 years old in good health.

This rearrangement joins TRBV6-5 to TRBJ2-7, with 10 bases aligning to TRBD1. J gave up 3 bases and V 2 bases, and 4 bases lay outside the gene matches. Germline V CDR1 and CDR2: MNHEY, SVGAGI. This CDR3 is built from 15 residues. CDR3 residues: CASSYRGQGFYEQYF. The CDR3 bases are TGTGCCAGCAGTTACCGGGGACAGGGGTTCTACGAGCAGTACTTC.

The chain couples TRBV11-2 to TRBJ2-3; possibly TRBD1 or TRBD2 for D (5 bases each). This CDR3 comprises 16 residues. The germline V gene encodes CDR1 SGHAT and CDR2 FQNNGV. V was trimmed by 5 bases and J by 4 bases, leaving 19 bases between them. The CDR3 here is CASSPSMRGIADTQYF. In DNA, the CDR3 is TGTGCCAGCAGCCCCTCAATGAGGGGTATCGCAGATACGCAGTATTTT. The complete variable domain, with remaining parts taken from reference TRBV11-2 and TRBJ2-3, reads EAGVAQSPRYKIIEKRQSVAFWCNPISGHATLYWYQQILGQGPKLLIQFQNNGVVDDSQLPKDRFSAERLKGVDSTLKIQPAKLEDSAVYLCASSPSMRGIADTQYFGPGTRLTVL.

This chain links TRBV6-5 with TRBJ1-2; unclear D gene. The CDR3 runs to 11 residues. Germline loops: CDR1 MNHEY, CDR2 SVGAGI. Trimming removed 1 base at V and 5 bases at J, with 2 bases between. CDR3 amino acids: CASSYLYGYTF. The CDR3 region has the DNA TGTGCCAGCAGTTACTTATATGGCTACACCTTC.

The chain links TRBV4-1 to TRBJ2-7; 9 nucleotides agree with TRBD1. The CDR3 length is 16 residues. Germline V gene sequence: CDR1 MGHRA, CDR2 YSYEKL. V gave up 6 bases and J gave up 5 bases; unmatched junction bases: 14. CDR3 DNA: TGCGCCAGCAGATCTTACACCGGGACAGGGCCCCACGAGCAGTACTTC. Encoded protein: CASRSYTGTGPHEQYF.

V and J are TRBV4-1 and TRBJ2-7; 8 bases map to TRBD1. Trimming at V came to 3 bases and at J to 3 bases, leaving 19 bases not matched to a gene. The CDR3 totals 19 residues. Per germline, CDR1 MGHRA and CDR2 YSYEKL. As DNA, the CDR3 is TGCGCCAGCAGCCAGAGACGGGGACAGGTCGGACTGGCGAACTACGAGCAGTACTTC. Its protein product is CASSQRRGQVGLANYEQYF.

V usage is TRBV5-1 and J usage is TRBJ2-7; the D call may be TRBD1 or TRBD2 (5 bases each). Per germline, CDR1 SGHRS and CDR2 YFSETQ. The V end was cut by 3 bases, the J end by 1 base, with 17 bases between. The CDR3 extends over 16 amino acids. CDR3 protein: CASSWTSGASSYEQYF. DNA for the CDR3: TGCGCCAGCAGCTGGACTTCCGGGGCCTCTTCCTACGAGCAGTACTTC.

The genes are TRBV19 and TRBJ2-5; 7 nucleotides align to TRBD2. Matching the DNA end better, TRBJ2-7 makes the J call doubtful. This CDR3 is 15 amino acids long. CDR1 is LNHDA and CDR2 is SQIVND in the germline V gene (reference sequence). The CDR3 region is CASSIRGRDGYEQYF. In DNA form, the CDR3 reads TGTGCCAGTAGTATACGGGGGAGGGATGGCTACGAGCAGTACTTC.

The chain is built from TRBV2 and TRBJ2-1; D is unresolved. Germline assignment: CDR1 SNHLY and CDR2 FYNNEI. Trimming took off 7 bases at V and 4 bases at J, with 11 bases between the two ends. The CDR3 covers 13 residues. Here the CDR3 reads CASTEGLYNEQFF. In DNA form, the CDR3 reads TGTGCCAGCACCGAAGGGCTGTACAATGAGCAGTTCTTC.

CDR3 sequence (DNA): TGTGCCAGCAGTTTAATTAATTCACCCCTCCACTTT. Its translation is CASSLINSPLHF. The V call is TRBV27, the J call TRBJ1-6; D is ambiguous. With 2 bases removed from V and 6 bases from J, the gap between germline ends came to 2 bases. The CDR3 is 12 residues long. Germline-derived CDR1 and CDR2 are MNHEY and SMNVEV (reference sequence).

This chain joins TRBV7-9 and TRBJ1-4, with D hard to call. This CDR3 spans 14 amino acids. Germline CDR1 is SEHNR and CDR2 is FQNEAQ (reference sequence). Trimming left V 8 bases short and J 0 bases short, with 10 bases between. CDR3 loop: CASRAGPTNEKLFF. Here the CDR3 DNA reads TGTGCCAGCCGGGCGGGCCCAACTAATGAAAAACTGTTTTTT.

The chain combines TRBV5-4 with TRBJ1-3, with D uncertain. V lost 7 bases, J lost 4 bases, and 6 bases lay in between. CDR1 is SGHNT, CDR2 YYREEE, per germline (reference sequence). The CDR3 loop spans 11 amino acids. The DNA of the CDR3 is TGTGCCAGCGAGAGGGGAAACACCATATATTTT. It codes for CASERGNTIYF. Complete variable domain (other parts from reference TRBV5-4 and TRBJ1-3): ETGVTQSPTHLIKTRGQQVTLRCSSQSGHNTVSWYQQALGQGPQFIFQYYREEENGRGNFPPRFSGLQFPNYSSELNVNALELDDSALYLCASERGNTIYFGEGSWLTVV.

The rearrangement uses TRBV5-1 and TRBJ2-3, with 7 bases fitting TRBD2. The CDR3 is 14 amino acids. Germline trimming cut 4 bases from V and 0 bases from J; bases unmatched to any gene: 2. Per the germline V gene, CDR1 is SGHRS and CDR2 is YFSETQ. The CDR3: CASSGSGSTDTQYF. CDR3 sequence (DNA): TGCGCCAGCAGCGGTAGCGGGAGCACAGATACGCAGTATTTT.

The genes are TRBV5-4 and TRBJ2-1; 9 nucleotides agree with TRBD1. This CDR3 contains 16 residues. In germline, CDR1 is SGHNT, CDR2 YYREEE (reference sequence). The V gene end was trimmed by 4 bases and the J gene end by 5 bases; junction bases not matched to a gene: 10. As DNA, the CDR3 is TGTGCCAGCAGCCATGAAGTCGGACAGGGGAACAATGAGCAGTTCTTC. Protein product: CASSHEVGQGNNEQFF.

The CDR3 loop reads CASSLGANRAYDGYTF. DNA for the CDR3: TGTGCCAGCAGTTTAGGGGCCAACCGGGCTTACGACGGCTACACCTTC. The gene calls are TRBV28 and TRBJ1-2; D possibly corresponds to TRBD1 (5 bases). From germline, CDR1 is MDHEN and CDR2 SYDVKM. The V end lost 2 bases, the J end lost 8 bases, and 21 bases lay between the germline ends. The CDR3 covers 16 residues.

This clone was seen just once. CDR3 DNA: TGTGCCAGCAGTTACGGGTCCCGAAGCACAGATACGCAGTATTTT. This codes for CASSYGSRSTDTQYF. The chain uses TRBV6-5 and TRBJ2-3; D is uncertain. Trimming took off 2 bases at V and 0 bases at J, with 9 bases between the two ends. Per germline, CDR1 MNHEY and CDR2 SVGAGI. This CDR3 comprises 15 residues.

The gene calls are TRBV7-6 and TRBJ1-5; D remains ambiguous. This CDR3 is built from 14 residues. V shed 0 bases and J shed 7 bases, with 10 bases lying between them. Germline V gene sequence: CDR1 SGHVS, CDR2 FNYEAQ. The CDR3 reads CASSLASSGQPQHF. The CDR3, as DNA: TGTGCCAGCAGCTTAGCGTCGTCGGGCCAGCCCCAGCATTTT.

The chain employs TRBV28 and TRBJ2-3; D unclear. The CDR3 extends over 13 amino acids. CDR1 is MDHEN and CDR2 is SYDVKM in the germline V gene. Trimming shortened V by 6 bases and J by 2 bases, and 9 bases separated the two germline ends. The CDR3 region is CASSSSTTDTQYF. The CDR3 DNA is TGTGCCAGCAGCTCCAGCACCACAGATACGCAGTATTTT.

The V and J genes are TRBV2 and TRBJ2-3; the D is unclear. Deletions cut 4 bases from V and 5 bases from J, with 4 bases between. The CDR3 consists of 11 residues. CDR1 and CDR2 from the germline V gene are SNHLY and FYNNEI. DNA of the CDR3: TGTGCCAGCAGTGGGGAAGATACGCAGTATTTT. Its protein is CASSGEDTQYF.

This sequence joins TRBV7-2 and TRBJ2-1; unclear D gene. V was cut by 1 base and J by 9 bases, with 4 bases left in between. This CDR3 region has 11 residues. Germline-derived CDR1 and CDR2 are SGHTA and FQGNSA. CDR3 in amino acids: CASSLVFEQFF. The CDR3 nucleotides are TGTGCCAGCAGCTTAGTTTTTGAGCAGTTCTTC.

V and J are TRBV5-5 and TRBJ2-7, with 10 bases matching TRBD1. Trimming at V came to 4 bases and at J to 4 bases, leaving 5 bases not matched to a gene. Germline V CDR1 and CDR2: SGHKS, YYEKEE (reference sequence). The CDR3 sequence is 14 residues long. CDR3: CASSPDRGLYEQYF. In DNA, the CDR3 is TGTGCCAGCAGCCCTGACAGGGGGCTTTACGAGCAGTACTTC.

The chain joins TRBV5-1 to TRBJ1-2; D remains unclear. This CDR3 has 14 residues. Germline V gene data show CDR1 as SGHRS and CDR2 as YFSETQ. V lost 4 bases, J lost 8 bases, and 18 bases lay in between. The chain's CDR3 is CASSLDGNGAGYTF. The CDR3 DNA reads as TGCGCCAGCAGCCTTGACGGGAATGGCGCGGGCTACACCTTC. The full variable domain, in which reference TRBV5-1 and TRBJ1-2 provide the parts outside the CDR3, is KAGVTQTPRYLIKTRGQQVTLSCSPISGHRSVSWYQQTPGQGLQFLFEYFSETQRNKGNFPGRFSGRQFSNSRSEMNVSTLELGDSALYLCASSLDGNGAGYTFGSGTRLTVV.

CDR3: CASSLNGGSSGANVLTF. CDR3 DNA sequence: TGTGCCAGCAGCTTAAACGGGGGAAGCTCTGGGGCCAACGTCCTGACTTTC. This chain joins TRBV7-3 and TRBJ2-6; TRBD2 might be the D (6 bases). In germline, CDR1 is SGHTA, CDR2 FQGTGA. The CDR3 is made up of 17 amino acids. V was clipped by 1 base and J by 0 bases, with 10 bases between them.

The V gene is TRBV28, the J gene TRBJ2-2; 16 positions match TRBD2. Germline V gives CDR1 MDHEN, CDR2 SYDVKM. The CDR3 runs 21 residues. The junction had 11 bases not matched to a gene; V was cut back by 4 bases and J by 0 bases. CDR3 residues: CASSSGGGGLAGGSNTGELFF. The CDR3 DNA is TGTGCCAGCAGTTCCGGGGGCGGGGGACTAGCGGGAGGGTCGAACACCGGGGAGCTGTTTTTT.

V is TRBV15 and J is TRBJ1-1, with TRBD1 matching 8 bases. This CDR3 comprises 16 residues. Germline V CDR1 and CDR2: LNHNV, YYDKDF (reference sequence). Unmatched junction bases numbered 9, after V lost 3 bases and J lost 3 bases. The CDR3 coding sequence is TGTGCCACCAGCAGGGGGAAGCAGGGGGCCTACACTGAAGCTTTCTTT. Protein: CATSRGKQGAYTEAFF.

V gene TRBV25-1 combines with J gene TRBJ1-1; 9 bases line up with TRBD1. This CDR3 region has 16 residues. The germline V gene encodes CDR1 MGHDK and CDR2 SYGVNS. After removal of 1 base from V and 7 bases from J, the junction contained 10 bases not matched to a gene. CDR3 loop: CASSESSGTGNGEAFF. As DNA, the CDR3 is TGTGCCAGCAGTGAATCCTCCGGGACAGGGAATGGTGAAGCTTTCTTT.

The CDR3, as DNA: TGTGCCAGCAGTTTCCTTCAGCGGGGTATCTACGAGCAGTACTTC. Its translation is CASSFLQRGIYEQYF. The chain uses TRBV28 and TRBJ2-7, with 7 bases lining up with TRBD2. The CDR3 runs to 15 residues. V lost 3 bases, J lost 3 bases, and 8 bases stayed unmatched. Per the germline V gene, CDR1 is MDHEN and CDR2 is SYDVKM.

A word on this clone: Other nucleotide sequences in the sample specify the same CDR3. The V call is TRBV2, the J call TRBJ1-2; D not resolved. The CDR3 spans 13 residues. Trimming cost V 3 bases and J 2 bases, with 7 bases left between them. Germline V gene data show CDR1 as SNHLY and CDR2 as FYNNEI. Written as DNA, the CDR3 is TGTGCCAGCAGTGATGGTCAGAACTATGGCTACACCTTC. This encodes CASSDGQNYGYTF.

This rearrangement joins TRBV5-4 to TRBJ2-6; no clear D. The CDR3 length is 13 residues. The V end was cut by 2 bases, the J end by 4 bases, with 4 bases between. Germline V CDR1 and CDR2: SGHNT, YYREEE (reference sequence). The CDR3 nucleotides read TGTGCCAGCAGCTTTTCCGGGGCCAACGTCCTGACTTTC. Amino acid sequence: CASSFSGANVLTF.

This chain links TRBV4-2 with TRBJ2-3, with a possible D match to TRBD2 (5 bases). Germline assignment: CDR1 LGHNA and CDR2 YNFKEQ. This CDR3 contains 15 residues. V shed 0 bases and J shed 5 bases, with 12 bases lying between them. The CDR3 reads CASSQDPGSQDTQYF. DNA of the CDR3: TGTGCCAGCAGCCAAGATCCGGGATCCCAAGATACGCAGTATTTT.